Given below is one TCR beta chain in context. CDR3 length: 14 amino acids. Germline V gene sequence: CDR1 LNHDA, CDR2 SQIVND (reference sequence). The V and J ends lost 11 bases and 4 bases respectively, with 18 bases between them. This sample is part of a study of blood T cell repertoires in COVID-19. Sequenced by immunoSEQ multiplex PCR; TCRdb stores in-frame clones only, minus some. The data contain 120,000 to 150,000 clones, around nine tenths of them singletons. Material: peripheral blood. This sequence was found in a human donor in a cohort sampled during active COVID-19. The V and J genes are TRBV19 and TRBJ1-5; D is unclear. CDR3 sequence: CACSSSGGNQPQHF. CDR3 bases: TGTGCCTGCTCCAGTTCGGGAGGGAATCAGCCCCAGCATTTT.